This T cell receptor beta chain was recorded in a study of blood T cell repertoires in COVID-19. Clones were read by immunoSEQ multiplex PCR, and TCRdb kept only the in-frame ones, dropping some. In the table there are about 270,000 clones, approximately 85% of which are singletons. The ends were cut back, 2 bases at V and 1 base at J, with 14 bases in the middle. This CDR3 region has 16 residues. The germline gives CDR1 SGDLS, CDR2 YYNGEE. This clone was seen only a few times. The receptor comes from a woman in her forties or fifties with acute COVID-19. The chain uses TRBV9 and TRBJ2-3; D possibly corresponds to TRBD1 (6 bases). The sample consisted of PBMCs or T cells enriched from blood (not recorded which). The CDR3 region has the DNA TGTGCCAGCAGCGTCGCTTCGGGACACCGCACAGATACGCAGTATTTT. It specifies CASSVASGHRTDTQYF.